Given below is one T cell receptor (beta chain) in context. Its antigen specificity is not known. Base qualities are not recorded, but no much larger clone differs from it by a single base. To prepare the library, the immunoSEQ multiplex PCR assay was applied. TCRdb holds this immuneACCESS table with in-frame rearrangements only. Some clones are missing; in checked studies, unresolved V genes explain under half, and the rest has no known cause. A total of about 120,000 clones appear in this sample, 85% to 90% of them only once. Jointly, the top ten make up about 1% of the sample. The sample is drawn from a study of control samples from healthy donors and cancer patients (dated by TCRdb to 2018 to 2020). V loses 2 bases of germline sequence and J loses 6 bases, and the interval between the two ends is 10 bases. There are 13 amino acids in the CDR3, from cysteine to phenylalanine inclusive. Only CDR3 DNA is held: 39 bases, read in frame from base 1. In the germline V gene (reference sequence), CDR1 corresponds to SEHNR and CDR2 to FQNEAQ.

This TCR derives from a woman in her 50s with colorectal cancer. Specimen: PBMCs. The V and J segments used are TRBV7-9 and TRBJ1-1; TRBD1 is possibly the D segment (5 matching bases). The CDR3 sequence is CASSLSRGAEAFF. Here is the DNA: TGTGCCAGCAGCTTAAGTCGGGGCGCTGAAGCTTTCTTT.